These 18 T cell receptor beta chains were sequenced from one sample in a study of T cell responses to AZD1222 COVID-19 vaccine. The method was immunoSEQ multiplex PCR; TCRdb's version includes in-frame clones alone and lacks a portion of them. The profile shows 130,000 to 150,000 clones, around 90% of them singletons. The specimen was peripheral blood, collected 28 days after the second AZD1222 dose. These receptors all come from an adult who received the AZD1222 COVID-19 vaccine.

V and J are TRBV28 and TRBJ2-7, with 11 bases that match TRBD1. The V gene end was trimmed by 6 bases and the J gene end by 6 bases; junction bases not matched to a gene: 7. CDR1 and CDR2 (germline): MDHEN, SYDVKM. This CDR3 is built from 14 residues. CDR3 region: CASRRTGGGIEQYF. The CDR3 DNA reads TGTGCCAGCAGAAGGACAGGGGGCGGGATCGAGCAGTACTTC. Using reference TRBV28 and TRBJ2-7 for the parts outside the CDR3, the full variable domain is DVKVTQSSRYLVKRTGEKVFLECVQDMDHENMFWYRQDPGLGLRLIYFSYDVKMKEKGDIPEGYSVSREKKERFSLILESASTNQTSMYLCASRRTGGGIEQYFGPGTRLTVT.

The chain recombines TRBV24-1 with TRBJ2-1; D is uncertain. This CDR3 spans 15 amino acids. Germline-derived CDR1 and CDR2 are KGHDR and SFDVKD. The V and J ends lost 2 bases and 0 bases respectively, with 7 bases between them. DNA of the CDR3: TGTGCCACCAGTGATTCGTGGGGCTCCTACAATGAGCAGTTCTTC. Its protein is CATSDSWGSYNEQFF.

The CDR3 sequence is CASNLWGAEAFF. CDR3 sequence (DNA): TGTGCCAGCAATTTATGGGGGGCTGAAGCTTTCTTT. The chain couples TRBV2 to TRBJ1-1, with D possibly being TRBD1 (5 bases). CDR1 is SNHLY and CDR2 is FYNNEI in the germline V gene. The CDR3 totals 12 residues. V shed 7 bases and J shed 6 bases, with 12 bases lying between them. Drawing the rest from reference TRBV2 and TRBJ1-1, the complete variable domain is EPEVTQTPSHQVTQMGQEVILRCVPISNHLYFYWYRQILGQKVEFLVSFYNNEISEKSEIFDDQFSVERPDGSNFTLKIRSTKLEDSAMYFCASNLWGAEAFFGQGTRLTVV.

The gene calls are TRBV19 and TRBJ2-3, with 11 nucleotides matching TRBD2. The V gene end was trimmed by 5 bases and the J gene end by 3 bases; junction bases not matched to a gene: 16. The V gene's germline CDR1 is LNHDA and CDR2 SQIVND (reference sequence). CDR3 length equals 19 residues. CDR3 protein: CASSPGQFSGRAKTDTQYF. The CDR3 DNA is TGTGCCAGTAGTCCCGGCCAGTTTAGCGGGAGGGCCAAAACAGATACGCAGTATTTT.

J is TRBJ1-4 and V is TRBV5-1; D is ambiguous. Germline assignment: CDR1 SGHRS and CDR2 YFSETQ. The CDR3 is 13 amino acids. V was pared by 4 bases and J by 6 bases, with 10 bases between. The CDR3 loop reads CASSPRVDEKLFF. The CDR3 DNA is TGCGCCAGCAGCCCGAGGGTGGATGAAAAACTGTTTTTT. Drawing the rest from reference TRBV5-1 and TRBJ1-4, the complete variable domain is KAGVTQTPRYLIKTRGQQVTLSCSPISGHRSVSWYQQTPGQGLQFLFEYFSETQRNKGNFPGRFSGRQFSNSRSEMNVSTLELGDSALYLCASSPRVDEKLFFGSGTQLSVL.

V is TRBV3-1 (or the pseudogene TRBV3-2) and J is TRBJ2-7; 11 bases fit TRBD1. This CDR3 is 15 amino acids long. CDR1 and CDR2 (germline): LGHDT, YNNKEL (reference sequence). J was trimmed by 2 bases and V by 5 bases; bases with no gene match: 5. The CDR3 nucleotides read TGTGCCAGCAGCGGTACGGGACAGGGGGCCTACGAGCAGTACTTC. Translated: CASSGTGQGAYEQYF.

This sequence joins TRBV4-1 and TRBJ2-1; D not resolved. This CDR3 contains 13 residues. V was shortened by 1 base and J by 7 bases, with 8 bases between the two germline ends. CDR1 and CDR2 (germline): MGHRA, YSYEKL. The CDR3 DNA sequence: TGCGCCAGCAGCCAAGGGGAATCTAATGAGCAGTTCTTC. Residues: CASSQGESNEQFF.

The gene calls are TRBV6-5 and TRBJ1-1, with D hard to call. Germline assignment: CDR1 MNHEY and CDR2 SVGAGI. Deletions cut 6 bases from V and 1 base from J, with 12 bases between. There are 14 residues in the CDR3. CDR3 residues: CASSLEAENTEAFF. CDR3 in DNA: TGTGCCAGCAGCCTCGAAGCTGAGAACACTGAAGCTTTCTTT.

The chain is built from TRBV6-6 and TRBJ1-2, with 7 bases that match TRBD1. V dropped 7 bases and J dropped 4; count of bases not matched to a gene: 12. The CDR3 has 15 amino acids. Germline V CDR1 and CDR2: MNHNY, SVGAGI (reference sequence). The CDR3 DNA follows: TGTGCCAGCACTCAACCCACTCGACAGGGCTATGGCTACACCTTC. Amino acid sequence: CASTQPTRQGYGYTF.

The gene calls are TRBV30 and TRBJ1-4; TRBD1 agrees at 7 bases. V trimming: 2 bases; J trimming: 6 bases; junction bases outside the gene matches: 9. This CDR3 region has 15 residues. Germline V gene lookup returns CDR1 GTSNPN and CDR2 SVGIG (reference sequence). Written as DNA, the CDR3 is TGTGCCTGGAGTCCCCGCAGGGGGACGGATGAAAAACTGTTTTTT. This encodes CAWSPRRGTDEKLFF.

This chain joins TRBV4-2 and TRBJ2-7, with 11 bases identical to TRBD2. CDR1 and CDR2 (germline): LGHNA, YNFKEQ. The J segment lost 5 bases and the V segment lost 1 base, leaving 7 bases of the junction unmatched. CDR3 length: 16 residues. The CDR3 here is CASSQGTSGLIHEQYF. Here the CDR3 DNA reads TGTGCCAGCAGCCAAGGGACTAGCGGGCTTATCCACGAGCAGTACTTC.

This clone is a singleton in its sample. V is TRBV30 and J is TRBJ1-2; no reliable D call. V was pared by 3 bases and J by 1 base, with 18 bases between. This CDR3 spans 16 amino acids. Looked up from germline, CDR1 is GTSNPN and CDR2 is SVGIG (reference sequence). DNA of the CDR3: TGTGCCTGGAGCCCGGGGTCGGCTCAGCTTAACTATGGCTACACCTTC. It encodes CAWSPGSAQLNYGYTF.

The chain is built from TRBV11-3 and TRBJ1-1; no definite D call. Deletions cut 3 bases from V and 4 bases from J, with 9 bases between. Per the germline V gene, CDR1 is SGHNT and CDR2 is YENEEA. The CDR3 consists of 13 residues. The CDR3 here is CASSFEASTEAFF. The CDR3 nucleotides read TGTGCCAGCAGCTTCGAAGCGAGCACTGAAGCTTTCTTT.

The V call is TRBV10-3, the J call TRBJ2-7; D could derive from TRBD1 or TRBD2 (5 bases each). The CDR3 runs to 14 residues. Germline values: CDR1 ENHRY, CDR2 SYGVKD. V gave up 6 bases and J gave up 2 bases, with 14 bases separating them. CDR3 loop: CAISSGTGPYEQYF. CDR3 DNA: TGTGCCATCAGCTCCGGGACCGGTCCCTACGAGCAGTACTTC.

The genes are TRBV10-3 and TRBJ2-7, with 11 bases identical to TRBD1. The CDR3 contains 14 residues. V lost 8 bases and J lost 3; bases outside the gene matches: 6. The germline gives CDR1 ENHRY, CDR2 SYGVKD. The CDR3 reads CAIASGTGGYEQYF. The CDR3, as DNA: TGTGCCATCGCCTCCGGGACAGGGGGCTACGAGCAGTACTTC.

This chain joins TRBV6-5 and TRBJ2-7, with 8 bases that match TRBD1. Germline CDR1 MNHEY, CDR2 SVGAGI. With V trimmed by 4 bases and J by 1 base, 9 bases remained unmatched. This CDR3 region has 16 residues. Written as DNA, the CDR3 is TGTGCCAGCAGTTGGTTACCGGGACAGGATTCCTACGAGCAGTACTTC. Translation gives CASSWLPGQDSYEQYF.

This sequence joins TRBV5-5 and TRBJ2-1; D is unresolved. V was trimmed by 4 bases and J by 5 bases, leaving 4 bases between them. This CDR3 is built from 11 residues. Per germline, CDR1 SGHKS and CDR2 YYEKEE (reference sequence). CDR3 amino acids: CASSLHNEQFF. The CDR3 DNA follows: TGTGCCAGCAGCCTGCACAATGAGCAGTTCTTC.

The chain carries TRBV5-1 and TRBJ1-1; D gene uncertain. CDR1 is SGHRS and CDR2 is YFSETQ in the germline V gene. Between the trimmed V and J ends, which lost 0 bases and 1 base, there was a span of 7 bases. The CDR3 is 14 amino acids. CDR3 in amino acids: CASSLASSNTEAFF. In DNA form, the CDR3 reads TGCGCCAGCAGCTTGGCCAGCTCGAACACTGAAGCTTTCTTT.